This section outlines one TCR beta chain sequence together with its context. This entry comes from a study of cytomegalovirus exposure and HLA in healthy donors. Amplification used 60 Vbeta primers and 13 Jbeta primers. The protocol was immunoSEQ multiplex PCR, while the TCRdb copy is restricted to in-frame clones and leaves out a portion. The sample includes tens of thousands of clones, around 76% of them seen just once. Healthy bone marrow donors made up the donor group. The CDR3 covers 12 residues. The V gene lost 5 bases and the J gene lost 1 base, with 7 bases spanning the gap. From germline, CDR1 is SQVTM and CDR2 ANQGSEA.

The TCR sequence derives from a male donor in good health and CMV-seropositive. The material sequenced was PBMCs. The chain is built from TRBV29-1 and TRBJ2-3; a possible D gene is TRBD2 (5 bases). Here the CDR3 reads CSVPGGTDTQYF. DNA of the CDR3: TGCAGCGTTCCCGGGGGCACAGATACGCAGTATTTT.